The present TCR beta chain was sequenced within a study of Ad26.COV2.S vaccination and SARS-CoV-2 variants. Sequenced by immunoSEQ multiplex PCR; TCRdb stores in-frame clones only, minus some. The table includes about 320,000 clones, around 84% detected once. Documented treatment: over 15 received Ad26.COV2.S at low or high dose, single or two shots; 5 received placebo; per-sample allocation not given. The samples date from day 63 after the first vaccine or placebo injection. Trimming removed 1 base at V and 5 bases at J, with 9 bases between. CDR1 is MGHDK, CDR2 SYGVNS, per germline. There are 14 residues in the CDR3. Findings of the study overall: Vaccine recipients posted higher spike-specific TCR breadth than their placebo counterparts. Total T cell responses may have been underestimated by the TCR breadth and depth analyses. A substantial breadth of spike-specific CD8+ and CD4+ T cell responses after vaccination has been reported. With respect to non-spike TCR breadth, vaccine and placebo recipients were similar.

With regard to this clone: What it binds is unknown.

The chain couples TRBV25-1 to TRBJ1-5; D gene uncertain. The clonotype comes from a person aged 18-60 years who received the Ad26.COV2.S COVID-19 vaccine or a placebo. This material consisted of peripheral blood, taken in a trial of Ad26.COV2.S vaccine versus placebo. In nucleotides, the CDR3 is TGTGCCAGCAGTGAATGGGGTCGAGATCAGCCCCAGCATTTT. It encodes CASSEWGRDQPQHF.